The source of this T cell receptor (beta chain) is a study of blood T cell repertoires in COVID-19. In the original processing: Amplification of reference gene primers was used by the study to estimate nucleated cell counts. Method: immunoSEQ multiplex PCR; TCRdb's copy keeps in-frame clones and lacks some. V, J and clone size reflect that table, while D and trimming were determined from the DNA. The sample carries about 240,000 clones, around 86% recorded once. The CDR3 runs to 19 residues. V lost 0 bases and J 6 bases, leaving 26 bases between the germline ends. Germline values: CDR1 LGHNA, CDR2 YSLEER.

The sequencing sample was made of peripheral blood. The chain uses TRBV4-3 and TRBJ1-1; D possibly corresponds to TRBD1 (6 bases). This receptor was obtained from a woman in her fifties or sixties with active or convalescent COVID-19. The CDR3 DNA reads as TGCGCCAGCAGCCAAGACAATTTTGGGTATGGGGGGGGCTCTTCTGAAGCTTTCTTT. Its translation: CASSQDNFGYGGGSSEAFF.